The sequence of this T cell receptor (beta chain) was determined in a study of blood T cells in healthy people across ages. Findings of the study overall: Lack of knowledge of donor CMV status possibly confounded expanded clonotype changes.

Primers used in a second PCR of roughly 7 to 12 cycles were a sample-barcoded 5' primer and a J-beta primer mix. TCRdb processed the 5' RACE reads anew with MiXCR; each CDR3 protein has one entry. Of about 1.4 million distinct CDR3 sequences detected, around 59% appear once; the ten largest clones hold about 6.7%. The individuals who served as donors were healthy Caucasians living in Russia, aged roughly 6 to 95. Each sample used at least 6 million PBMCs. Every sample gave at least 5 micrograms of total RNA when it was extracted. V gave up 5 bases and J gave up 3 bases; unmatched junction bases: 9. This CDR3 is 16 amino acids long. The germline V gene encodes CDR1 SEHNR and CDR2 FQNEAQ (reference sequence). A note on this clonotype: Its specificity is unknown.

The sequenced sample consisted of blood. This receptor was identified in a man aged 18 to 35 in good health. The chain links TRBV7-9 to TRBJ2-4; 8 bases align to TRBD2. The CDR3 nucleotides read TGTGCCAGCAGCCCCCAAGCGGGGGAGGTCAAAAACATTCAGTACTTC. As protein: CASSPQAGEVKNIQYF.